These 29 T cell receptor beta chains originate from one sample sequenced in a study of T-cell memory formation after mild COVID-19. TCRdb fed the 5' RACE reads into MiXCR, producing one record per CDR3 protein. Among about 360,000 distinct CDR3 sequences listed, approximately 14% were seen once. The sequenced sample consisted of PBMCs or a T cell subset sorted from them (not recorded which). These receptors all come from a young man who had mild COVID-19 (a few samples of this study predate the infection). Cell type and time point are not known.

The chain uses TRBV5-1 and TRBJ2-1; D remains ambiguous. The length of the CDR3 is 12 residues. V gave up 0 bases and J gave up 7 bases, with 5 bases separating them. CDR1 is SGHRS and CDR2 is YFSETQ in the germline V gene. The CDR3 protein is CASSLGLNEQFF. CDR3 in DNA: TGCGCCAGCAGCTTGGGACTTAATGAGCAGTTCTTC.

This clonotype was detected only a few times. Since a much larger clone is just one base distant, this may be a read error. The genes are TRBV7-3 and TRBJ2-1, with 11 positions matching TRBD2. Trimming removed 4 bases from V and 3 bases from J; junction bases left unmatched: 2. This CDR3 contains 15 residues. Germline-derived CDR1 and CDR2 are SGHTA and FQGTGA. The CDR3 nucleotides read TGTGCCAGCAGCTGGCTAGCGGGGGGCTACAATGAGCAGTTCTTC. Protein product: CASSWLAGGYNEQFF. Full variable domain (outside the CDR3, taken from reference TRBV7-3 and TRBJ2-1): GAGVSQTPSNKVTEKGKYVELRCDPISGHTALYWYRQSLGQGPEFLIYFQGTGAADDSGLPNDRFFAVRPEGSVSTLKIQRTERGDSAVYLCASSWLAGGYNEQFFGPGTRLTVL.

The chain is built from TRBV6-2 or TRBV6-3 and TRBJ2-7; either TRBD1 or TRBD2 may supply D (5 bases each). V was shortened by 8 bases and J by 2 bases, with 16 bases between the two germline ends. This CDR3 is 14 amino acids long. Germline values: CDR1 MNHEY, CDR2 SVGEGT. CDR3 region: CASRGRQGPYEQYF. The CDR3 DNA reads TGTGCCAGCCGGGGTCGTCAGGGTCCCTACGAGCAGTACTTC.

The V call is TRBV5-6, the J call TRBJ1-1; the match to TRBD1 covers 7 bases. CDR1 and CDR2 from the germline V gene are SGHDT and YYEEEE. The CDR3 totals 14 residues. The junction had 4 bases not matched to a gene; V was cut back by 1 base and J by 4 bases. CDR3 DNA: TGTGCCAGCAGCTTGCACAGGGGAGGCACTGAAGCTTTCTTT. Its translation: CASSLHRGGTEAFF.

The CDR3 DNA reads as TGTGCCAGCATCCGAGGGGGTAGGGCTGAAGCTTTCTTT. Protein: CASIRGGRAEAFF. The chain links TRBV28 to TRBJ1-1; a possible D gene is TRBD1 (6 bases). Germline V gives CDR1 MDHEN, CDR2 SYDVKM. Deletions cut 7 bases from V and 6 bases from J, with 15 bases between. The CDR3 covers 13 residues.

This clonotype was detected ten times or more. The V call is TRBV7-2, the J call TRBJ1-5; a weak D match, TRBD1 (5 bases). The CDR3 length is 15 residues. The germline V gene encodes CDR1 SGHTA and CDR2 FQGNSA. V lost 5 bases and J 5 bases, leaving 16 bases between the germline ends. CDR3 bases: TGTGCCAGCAGCCCCCACGGGGGTCGAGATCAGCCCCAGCATTTT. It translates to CASSPHGGRDQPQHF.

This clonotype came up many times. The chain links TRBV6-2 or TRBV6-3 to TRBJ2-3, with D perhaps matching TRBD2 (7 bases). The CDR3 totals 14 residues. CDR1 is MNHEY and CDR2 is SVGEGT in the germline V gene. V was trimmed by 11 bases and J by 5 bases, leaving 20 bases between them. CDR3 protein: CAGGGYGAGDTQYF. CDR3 nucleotides: TGTGCCGGGGGGGGCTACGGCGCTGGAGATACGCAGTATTTT.

The V gene is TRBV5-1, the J gene TRBJ2-3; 10 bases are shared with TRBD2. V shed 3 bases, J shed 2 bases, and the junction held 3 bases outside the gene matches. Germline CDR1 and CDR2: SGHRS and YFSETQ. CDR3 length: 15 amino acids. The CDR3 is CASSWGLAFTDTQYF. Here the CDR3 DNA reads TGCGCCAGCAGCTGGGGACTAGCGTTCACAGATACGCAGTATTTT.

This clonotype was seen a handful of times. The chain joins TRBV5-1 to TRBJ2-3, with 11 positions matching TRBD1. The V gene's germline CDR1 is SGHRS and CDR2 YFSETQ. Trimming at V came to 4 bases and at J to 7 bases, leaving 5 bases not matched to a gene. This CDR3 spans 14 amino acids. The CDR3 nucleotides read TGCGCCAGCAGCCCGGACAGGGGGCGGTATACGCAGTATTTT. As protein: CASSPDRGRYTQYF.

The J gene is TRBJ1-4, the V gene TRBV7-8, with TRBD1 as a possible D gene (6 bases). Germline CDR1 reads SGHVS; CDR2 reads FQNEAQ. This CDR3 contains 13 residues. The ends were cut back, 1 base at V and 8 bases at J, with 8 bases in the middle. For the CDR3, the DNA is TGTGCCAGCAGCTTAGACAGGGCGGAAAAACTGTTTTTT. It is translated as CASSLDRAEKLFF.

CDR3 sequence: CASSLDNAHVGELFF. CDR3 nucleotides: TGCGCCAGCAGCTTGGACAACGCCCACGTCGGGGAGCTGTTTTTT. The chain joins TRBV5-1 to TRBJ2-2; D gene ambiguous. The CDR3 length is 15 residues. Trimming removed 0 bases at V and 7 bases at J, with 13 bases between. The germline gives CDR1 SGHRS, CDR2 YFSETQ.

This clonotype was counted only a few times. The gene calls are TRBV5-4 and TRBJ2-5; 9 nucleotides match TRBD2. The CDR3 is 15 residues long. Trimming cost V 3 bases and J 1 base; bases outside gene matches: 4. Germline assignment: CDR1 SGHNT and CDR2 YYREEE (reference sequence). The CDR3 loop reads CASSSGRGGQETQYF. The CDR3 DNA is TGTGCCAGCAGCTCAGGGCGGGGGGGCCAAGAGACCCAGTACTTC.

This clonotype occurred a few times. The chain employs TRBV18 and TRBJ1-1; no reliable D call. The CDR3 is 14 residues long. V gave up 3 bases and J gave up 2 bases, with 10 bases separating them. CDR1 and CDR2 from the germline V gene are KGHSH and LQKENI. The CDR3 here is CASSPSPVNTEAFF. CDR3 nucleotide sequence: TGTGCCAGCTCACCCAGCCCCGTAAACACTGAAGCTTTCTTT.

The chain couples TRBV6-6 to TRBJ1-5; 9 nucleotides match TRBD1. The CDR3 contains 15 residues. V lost 10 bases and J lost 6; bases outside the gene matches: 13. The V gene's germline CDR1 is MNHNY and CDR2 SVGAGI (reference sequence). CDR3: CATSTRGQGLQPQHF. Here the CDR3 DNA reads TGTGCCACCTCGACCCGGGGACAGGGCCTTCAGCCCCAGCATTTT.

The chain couples TRBV6-1 to TRBJ1-2; D not certain. Trimming cost V 3 bases and J 2 bases, with 13 bases left between them. Germline values: CDR1 MNHNS, CDR2 SASEGT. The CDR3 is 15 residues long. The CDR3 region has the DNA TGTGCCAGCAGTGATCAGACGGCTACCAACTATGGCTACACCTTC. It yields the protein CASSDQTATNYGYTF.

This clonotype was detected only once. The chain links TRBV7-9 to TRBJ2-2; 11 bases are shared with TRBD1. Per the germline V gene, CDR1 is SEHNR and CDR2 is FQNEAQ (reference sequence). The V gene end was trimmed by 4 bases and the J gene end by 6 bases; junction bases not matched to a gene: 7. This CDR3 has 16 residues. The CDR3 bases are TGTGCCAGCAGCTGGCGTGGACAGGGGGCCGCCGGGGAGCTGTTTTTT. Protein product: CASSWRGQGAAGELFF. The complete variable domain, with remaining parts taken from reference TRBV7-9 and TRBJ2-2, reads DTGVSQNPRHKITKRGQNVTFRCDPISEHNRLYWYRQTLGQGPEFLTYFQNEAQLEKSRLLSDRFSAERPKGSFSTLEIQRTEQGDSAMYLCASSWRGQGAAGELFFGEGSRLTVL.

This chain connects TRBV6-1 to TRBJ2-5; D not resolved. V shed 0 bases and J shed 5 bases, with 10 bases lying between them. The length of the CDR3 is 14 residues. Germline V gives CDR1 MNHNS, CDR2 SASEGT. The CDR3 DNA sequence: TGTGCCAGCAGTGAAGCGCTTGGCCCCGAGACCCAGTACTTC. It translates to CASSEALGPETQYF.

V usage is TRBV11-2 and J usage is TRBJ2-7; D uncertain. Germline V lookup: CDR1 SGHAT, CDR2 FQNNGV. The CDR3 is 15 residues long. Trimming pared 0 bases from V and 6 bases from J, leaving 15 bases between. The CDR3 DNA sequence: TGTGCCAGCAGCTTAGATAGGTACGTTCCACCCGAGCAGTACGTC. This gives the protein CASSLDRYVPPEQYV.

A few counts support this clonotype. The rearrangement joins TRBV5-1 to TRBJ1-1; a possible D gene is TRBD1 (6 bases). V was pared by 3 bases and J by 5 bases, with 17 bases between. The length of the CDR3 is 15 residues. Germline CDR1 and CDR2: SGHRS and YFSETQ. The DNA of the CDR3 is TGCGCCAGCAGCTCGCACGGGACACCTGGGACTGAAGCTTTCTTT. Amino acids: CASSSHGTPGTEAFF.

This clonotype was recorded a few times. The chain carries TRBV7-2 and TRBJ1-1, with D possibly being TRBD1 (6 bases). The germline V gene encodes CDR1 SGHTA and CDR2 FQGNSA. Trimming removed 6 bases from V and 1 base from J, with 15 bases in between. The CDR3 runs 15 residues. The DNA for the CDR3 is TGTGCCAGCAGACCCACAGGGTTTGGGAACACTGAAGCTTTCTTT. The encoded protein is CASRPTGFGNTEAFF.

This chain uses TRBV9 with TRBJ2-2; D remains ambiguous. This CDR3 is 14 amino acids long. CDR1 SGDLS and CDR2 YYNGEE come from the germline V gene. Trimming stripped 4 bases from V and 7 bases from J, with 14 bases between. CDR3 in amino acids: CASSLLVVGGELFF. For the CDR3, the DNA is TGTGCCAGCAGCCTCTTGGTGGTTGGCGGGGAGCTGTTTTTT. Variable domain in full (rest from reference TRBV9 and TRBJ2-2): DSGVTQTPKHLITATGQRVTLRCSPRSGDLSVYWYQQSLDQGLQFLIQYYNGEERAKGNILERFSAQQFPDLHSELNLSSLELGDSALYFCASSLLVVGGELFFGEGSRLTVL.

This clonotype was counted only a few times. V is TRBV20-1 and J is TRBJ2-5, with 10 positions matching TRBD2. After removal of 3 bases from V and 4 bases from J, the junction contained 5 bases not matched to a gene. The CDR3 is made up of 14 amino acids. Germline CDR1 is DFQATT and CDR2 is SNEGSKA (reference sequence). The CDR3 bases are TGCAGTGCTAGGCCTAGCGGGAGTGTAGAGACCCAGTACTTC. Encoded protein: CSARPSGSVETQYF.

The table lists this clonotype with many counts. This chain connects TRBV4-2 to TRBJ1-4, with 7 bases matching TRBD1. V was pared by 7 bases and J by 8 bases, with 7 bases of the junction left unmatched. CDR1 and CDR2 (germline): LGHNA, YNFKEQ. The CDR3 runs to 13 residues. The CDR3 spells CASTDREGEKLFF. In DNA, the CDR3 is TGTGCCAGCACTGACAGGGAGGGCGAAAAACTGTTTTTT.

The table lists this clonotype with a few counts. This rearrangement joins TRBV6-2 or TRBV6-3 to TRBJ2-4; 10 nucleotides align to TRBD2. Germline values: CDR1 MNHEY, CDR2 SVGEGT. The CDR3 contains 15 residues. V dropped 7 bases and J dropped 2; count of bases not matched to a gene: 5. In DNA form, the CDR3 reads TGTGCCAGCACCCTAGCGGGGGATCCCAAAAACATTCAGTACTTC. This translates into CASTLAGDPKNIQYF.

This clonotype was seen a handful of times. J is TRBJ1-3 and V is TRBV4-1; unclear D gene. V was shortened by 4 bases and J by 0 bases, with 13 bases between the two germline ends. Germline CDR1 and CDR2: MGHRA and YSYEKL. CDR3 size: 16 residues. CDR3 nucleotides: TGCGCCAGCAGCCCGCATCCGGGCCACTCTGGAAACACCATATATTTT. Translating gives CASSPHPGHSGNTIYF.

This clonotype was picked up a small number of times. The chain joins TRBV6-1 to TRBJ2-7, with D tentatively TRBD1 (6 bases). This CDR3 is built from 12 residues. Deletions cut 4 bases from V and 9 bases from J, with 13 bases between. The germline V gene has CDR1 MNHNS and CDR2 SASEGT. The CDR3 DNA reads TGTGCCAGCAGTGGCGGACAGACTCGGCAGTACGTC. Amino acids: CASSGGQTRQYV.

The sample holds a few counts of this clonotype. This chain connects TRBV7-2 to TRBJ2-5, with D possibly TRBD1 on 6 matching bases. Germline values: CDR1 SGHTA, CDR2 FQGNSA. CDR3 length equals 16 residues. V lost 1 base and J 2 bases, leaving 14 bases between the germline ends. In DNA form, the CDR3 reads TGTGCCAGCAGCTTAGAACATCACAGGGCGCAAGAGACCCAGTACTTC. This translates into CASSLEHHRAQETQYF.

This clonotype was picked up a small number of times. The chain is built from TRBV27 and TRBJ1-1; 7 bases are shared with TRBD1. V was pared by 4 bases and J by 5 bases, with 7 bases of the junction left unmatched. Germline V gene sequence: CDR1 MNHEY, CDR2 SMNVEV (reference sequence). The CDR3 sequence is 14 residues long. CDR3 protein: CASSWSQGGTEAFF. The CDR3 nucleotides are TGTGCCAGCAGTTGGTCTCAGGGGGGTACTGAAGCTTTCTTT.

The V gene is TRBV5-6, the J gene TRBJ2-5; no firm D call. Trimming left V 4 bases short and J 1 base short, with 8 bases between. Germline V gene sequence: CDR1 SGHDT, CDR2 YYEEEE. This CDR3 comprises 13 residues. The DNA of the CDR3 is TGTGCCAGCAGCGGTGGGATCCAAGAGACCCAGTACTTC. The encoded protein is CASSGGIQETQYF.